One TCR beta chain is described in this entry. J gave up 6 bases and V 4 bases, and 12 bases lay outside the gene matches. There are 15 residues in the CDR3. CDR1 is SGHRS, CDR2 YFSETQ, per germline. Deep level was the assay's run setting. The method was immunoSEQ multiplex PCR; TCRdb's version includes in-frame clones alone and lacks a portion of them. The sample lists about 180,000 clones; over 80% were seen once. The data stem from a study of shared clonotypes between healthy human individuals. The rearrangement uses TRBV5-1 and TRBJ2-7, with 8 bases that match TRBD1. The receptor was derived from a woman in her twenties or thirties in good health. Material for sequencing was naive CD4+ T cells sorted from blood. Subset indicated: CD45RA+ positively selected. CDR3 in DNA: TGCGCCAGCAGCCCTCAGGGGGCGGGCAATGGCGAGCAGTACTTC. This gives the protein CASSPQGAGNGEQYF.